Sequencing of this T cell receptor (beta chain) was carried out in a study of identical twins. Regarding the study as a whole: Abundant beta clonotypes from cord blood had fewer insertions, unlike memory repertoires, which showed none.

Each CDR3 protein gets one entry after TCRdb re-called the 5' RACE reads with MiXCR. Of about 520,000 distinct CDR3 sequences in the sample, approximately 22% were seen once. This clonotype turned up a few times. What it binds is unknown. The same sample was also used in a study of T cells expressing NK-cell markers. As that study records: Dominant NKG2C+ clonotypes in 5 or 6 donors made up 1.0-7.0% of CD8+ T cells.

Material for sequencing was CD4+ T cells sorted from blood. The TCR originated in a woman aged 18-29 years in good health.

The CDR3 coding sequence is TGTGCCAGCATCAAGTCAGGATTACTTTCCTACGAGCAGTACTTC. It translates to CASIKSGLLSYEQYF. The chain has TRBV6-1 and TRBJ2-7; D is unclear. V was clipped by 7 bases and J by 1 base, with 17 bases between them. Germline V gives CDR1 MNHNS, CDR2 SASEGT. CDR3 size: 15 residues.